The 18 T cell receptor beta chains given below trace back to one sample, sequenced in a study of identical twins. MiXCR, applied by TCRdb to the 5' RACE reads, yields one record per CDR3 protein. The top ten clones hold approximately 1.6% of a sample with approximately 690,000 distinct CDR3 sequences, approximately 6.1% of them seen once. The sample was naive T cells sorted from blood. The receptors come from a man between 18 and 35 years old in good health.

This clonotype has just a few counts. This chain connects TRBV6-2 or TRBV6-3 to TRBJ2-3; 10 bases are shared with TRBD2. Germline V gene lookup returns CDR1 MNHEY and CDR2 SVGEGT. CDR3 length: 15 amino acids. Unmatched junction bases numbered 5, after V lost 5 bases and J lost 3 bases. CDR3 coding DNA: TGTGCCAGCAGTCGGGGTAGCGGGAGGACAGATACGCAGTATTTT. Its translation is CASSRGSGRTDTQYF.

This clonotype was recorded many times. The CDR3 DNA reads TGTGCCAGCAGCTGGACTAGCGGGAGGACAGATACGCAGTATTTT. This sequence encodes CASSWTSGRTDTQYF. The V call is TRBV7-9, the J call TRBJ2-3; 14 positions match TRBD2. The ends lost 4 bases at V and 3 bases at J; junction bases unmatched: 0. The CDR3 is 15 amino acids. Germline V gene sequence: CDR1 SEHNR, CDR2 FQNEAQ (reference sequence). The full variable domain, in which reference TRBV7-9 and TRBJ2-3 provide the parts outside the CDR3, is DTGVSQNPRHKITKRGQNVTFRCDPISEHNRLYWYRQTLGQGPEFLTYFQNEAQLEKSRLLSDRFSAERPKGSFSTLEIQRTEQGDSAMYLCASSWTSGRTDTQYFGPGTRLTVL.

There are a few counts of this clonotype. The CDR3 DNA reads TGCAGTGCTAGAGTCCCGACCGCTTGGCCGGGCTACACCTTC. This gives the protein CSARVPTAWPGYTF. The chain uses TRBV20-1 and TRBJ1-2, with D unresolved. This CDR3 has 14 residues. Germline V lookup: CDR1 DFQATT, CDR2 SNEGSKA (reference sequence). The ends were cut back, 1 base at V and 8 bases at J, with 17 bases in the middle.

This clonotype was counted a few times. The rearrangement uses TRBV28 and TRBJ2-7; 11 bases align to TRBD2. The J segment lost 5 bases and the V segment lost 6 bases, leaving 12 bases of the junction unmatched. The CDR3 is 16 residues long. Germline V gene data show CDR1 as MDHEN and CDR2 as SYDVKM. The CDR3 loop reads CASSLPPLAGGHEQYF. In DNA, the CDR3 is TGTGCCAGCAGCCTCCCCCCTCTAGCGGGAGGCCACGAGCAGTACTTC.

This clonotype has ten or more counts. The rearrangement links TRBV7-2 to TRBJ1-6, with D perhaps matching TRBD1 (5 bases). Trimming removed 0 bases from V and 10 bases from J, with 16 bases in between. The germline gives CDR1 SGHTA, CDR2 FQGNSA. The CDR3 is made up of 16 amino acids. The CDR3 is CASSLAQGAALSPLHF. The CDR3 nucleotides read TGTGCCAGCAGCTTAGCGCAGGGTGCCGCCTTATCACCCCTCCACTTT.

A few counts support this clonotype. The chain employs TRBV14 and TRBJ2-7, with D possibly TRBD1 on 6 matching bases. This CDR3 has 13 amino acids. V was trimmed by 5 bases and J by 3 bases, leaving 11 bases between them. CDR1 is SGHDN, CDR2 FVKESK, per germline. The chain's CDR3 is CASSGWTDYEQYF. The CDR3 DNA is TGTGCCAGCAGCGGATGGACAGACTACGAGCAGTACTTC.

This clonotype was seen ten or more times. The V gene is TRBV14, the J gene TRBJ2-7; D gene unclear. V lost 0 bases and J 2 bases, leaving 2 bases between the germline ends. Germline CDR1 reads SGHDN; CDR2 reads FVKESK. CDR3 size: 12 residues. Here the CDR3 reads CASSQEAYEQYF. The CDR3 nucleotides read TGTGCCAGCAGCCAAGAGGCCTACGAGCAGTACTTC.

The rearrangement links TRBV20-1 to TRBJ2-1, with a possible D match to TRBD2 (5 bases). The V and J ends lost 0 bases and 2 bases respectively, with 14 bases between them. The germline V gene encodes CDR1 DFQATT and CDR2 SNEGSKA (reference sequence). This CDR3 has 16 amino acids. CDR3 protein: CSARDGSSDPYNEQFF. CDR3 DNA: TGCAGTGCTAGAGATGGGAGTAGCGACCCCTACAATGAGCAGTTCTTC.

This clonotype was picked up many times. V usage is TRBV29-1 and J usage is TRBJ2-3; D tentatively fits TRBD1 or TRBD2 (5 bases each). Germline loops: CDR1 SQVTM, CDR2 ANQGSEA. The V end lost 6 bases, the J end lost 5 bases, and 15 bases lay between the germline ends. This CDR3 spans 13 amino acids. DNA for the CDR3: TGCAGCGTATTGGGGGTGTTCGAAGATACGCAGTATTTT. Translating it yields CSVLGVFEDTQYF.

CDR3 amino acids: CASSPRDRGYSNQPQHF. CDR3 DNA sequence: TGTGCCAGCAGCCCCCGGGACAGGGGGTATAGCAATCAGCCCCAGCATTTT. The chain is built from TRBV7-2 and TRBJ1-5, with 11 bases identical to TRBD1. Germline V gene lookup returns CDR1 SGHTA and CDR2 FQGNSA. The CDR3 length is 17 residues. The ends lost 5 bases at V and 0 bases at J; junction bases unmatched: 6.

This clonotype was picked up a small number of times. The CDR3 DNA is TGTGCCAGCAGCTCGTTCCTGCGCGAGCAGTACTTC. It encodes CASSSFLREQYF. This chain links TRBV12-3 or TRBV12-4 with TRBJ2-7, with no clear D. The length of the CDR3 is 12 residues. V lost 6 bases, J lost 6 bases, and 12 bases lay in between.

This chain connects TRBV4-3 to TRBJ2-1; 10 positions match TRBD2. The junction had 2 bases not matched to a gene; V was cut back by 1 base and J by 5 bases. The CDR3 is made up of 15 amino acids. Germline CDR1 and CDR2: LGHNA and YSLEER. The CDR3 sequence is CASSQVLAGNNEQFF. The CDR3 coding sequence is TGCGCCAGCAGCCAAGTACTAGCGGGGAACAATGAGCAGTTCTTC.

This clonotype was counted at least ten times. J is TRBJ2-3 and V is TRBV5-1; 9 nucleotides agree with TRBD2. CDR1 SGHRS and CDR2 YFSETQ come from the germline V gene. With V trimmed by 3 bases and J by 4 bases, 12 bases remained unmatched. This CDR3 contains 17 residues. For the CDR3, the DNA is TGCGCCAGCAGCTGGAGGACTAGCGCCACAGTCCCAGATACGCAGTATTTT. Its translation: CASSWRTSATVPDTQYF.

Concerning this clonotype: A much larger clone differs from this one at a single base, so this may be a read error. The rearrangement uses TRBV20-1 and TRBJ2-5; D not resolved. The CDR3 loop spans 11 amino acids. Germline CDR1 is DFQATT and CDR2 is SNEGSKA (reference sequence). The chain's CDR3 is CSAQGGETHYF. Here the CDR3 DNA reads TGCAGTGCTCAAGGTGGAGAGACCCACTACTTC.

The chain links TRBV18 to TRBJ2-1, with TRBD2 matching 11 bases. The CDR3 contains 15 residues. Germline V gene sequence: CDR1 KGHSH, CDR2 LQKENI. The ends lost 1 base at V and 8 bases at J; junction bases unmatched: 4. The CDR3 protein is CASSPLAGGPDEQFF. CDR3 DNA: TGTGCCAGCTCACCACTAGCGGGAGGGCCGGATGAGCAGTTCTTC.

The rearrangement joins TRBV11-2 to TRBJ2-1, with no clear D. CDR1 is SGHAT and CDR2 is FQNNGV in the germline V gene. The CDR3 length is 14 residues. The V end was cut by 0 bases, the J end by 12 bases, with 15 bases between. DNA of the CDR3: TGTGCCAGCAGCTTAGATCTTATGGGTCCAGGGCAGTTCTTC. Its protein product is CASSLDLMGPGQFF.

A few counts support this clonotype. CDR3 in amino acids: CASSPGPPTGKSYNEQFF. DNA of the CDR3: TGTGCCAGCAGCCCCGGCCCCCCGACAGGGAAAAGCTACAATGAGCAGTTCTTC. The rearrangement links TRBV11-1 to TRBJ2-1; 7 nucleotides agree with TRBD1. V shed 5 bases, J shed 3 bases, and the junction held 16 bases outside the gene matches. From germline, CDR1 is SGHAT and CDR2 FQDESV (reference sequence). The CDR3 loop spans 18 amino acids. The whole variable domain, filled in from reference TRBV11-1 and TRBJ2-1, reads EAEVAQSPRYKITEKSQAVAFWCDPISGHATLYWYRQILGQGPELLVQFQDESVVDDSQLPKDRFSAERLKGVDSTLKIQPAELGDSAMYLCASSPGPPTGKSYNEQFFGPGTRLTVL.

The sample holds many counts of this clonotype. The genes are TRBV29-1 and TRBJ2-2, with D possibly matching TRBD2 (5 bases). Trimming stripped 3 bases from V and 5 bases from J, with 7 bases between. Germline CDR1 is SQVTM and CDR2 is ANQGSEA. The CDR3 covers 12 residues. The CDR3 sequence is CSVDRGTGELFF. The CDR3 DNA sequence: TGCAGCGTTGATCGGGGAACCGGGGAGCTGTTTTTT.